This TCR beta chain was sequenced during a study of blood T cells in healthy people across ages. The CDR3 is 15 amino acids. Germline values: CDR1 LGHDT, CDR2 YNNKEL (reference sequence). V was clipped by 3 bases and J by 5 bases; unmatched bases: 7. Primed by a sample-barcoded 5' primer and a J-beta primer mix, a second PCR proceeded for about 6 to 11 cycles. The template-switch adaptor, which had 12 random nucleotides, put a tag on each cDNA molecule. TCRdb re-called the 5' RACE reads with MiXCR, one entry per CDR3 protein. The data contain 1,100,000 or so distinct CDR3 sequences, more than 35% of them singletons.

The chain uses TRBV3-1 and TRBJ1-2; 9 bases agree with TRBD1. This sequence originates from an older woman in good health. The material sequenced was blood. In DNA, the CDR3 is TGTGCCAGCAGCCAGGGACAGGGAACCACATATGGCTACACCTTC. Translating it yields CASSQGQGTTYGYTF.